The entry that follows covers one T cell receptor (beta chain) sequence. Its target is unknown. The data are from a study of blood T cells in healthy people across ages. Germline V gives CDR1 MNHNS, CDR2 SASEGT. This CDR3 has 15 amino acids. V was clipped by 2 bases and J by 0 bases, with 10 bases between them. Primers used in a second PCR of about 6 to 12 cycles were a sample-barcoded 5' primer and a J-beta primer mix. TCRdb reprocessed the 5' RACE reads via MiXCR and lists one record per CDR3 protein. The sample consists of around 1.7 million distinct CDR3 sequences, 28% of them appearing once. General study findings and limits: Leaving the PBMCs unsorted stopped any conclusive comparison of naive versus antigen-experienced cells. The fall in TCR beta diversity per million T cells was roughly linear with age.

Collection of roughly 9.6 milliliters of peripheral blood was performed for each donor. Every sample gave at least 5 micrograms of total RNA when it was extracted. The sequence was collected from a woman between 25 and 40 years old in good health. The chain employs TRBV6-1 and TRBJ1-2; D may be TRBD1 (5 bases). The sequencing sample was made of blood. The CDR3 nucleotides read TGTGCCAGCAGTGAATGGGCAGGGTCTAACTATGGCTACACCTTC. Translation: CASSEWAGSNYGYTF.